This T cell receptor beta chain was captured by sequencing in a study of cytomegalovirus exposure and HLA in healthy donors. For the study at large: Both the approximately 130 validation repertoires and the roughly 700 first-cohort repertoires used the same platform, as reported by a later analysis.

Germline V lookup: CDR1 WNHNN, CDR2 SYGVQD (reference sequence). V was pared by 3 bases and J by 1 base, with 4 bases between. The CDR3 is made up of 12 amino acids. Data came from immunoSEQ multiplex PCR; TCRdb stores just in-frame clones and leaves some out. The sample holds fewer than 250,000 clones, approximately 87% seen once. An approximately 120-subject validation cohort, separate from the 666-subject first cohort, supplied the donors. Comments on this clone: Antigen unknown.

General observations from the study: The dataset shows that most TCR sequences were rare, while some public TCRs occurred in many donors. It was around 160 TCR beta chains that were listed as cytomegalovirus-associated.

The specimen was PBMCs. The TCR comes from a man aged 18 to 35 in good health and CMV-seronegative. The chain joins TRBV10-1 to TRBJ2-7; the D is unclear. This chain's CDR3 is CASSDESYEQYF. DNA for the CDR3: TGCGCCAGCAGTGATGAGTCCTACGAGCAGTACTTC.